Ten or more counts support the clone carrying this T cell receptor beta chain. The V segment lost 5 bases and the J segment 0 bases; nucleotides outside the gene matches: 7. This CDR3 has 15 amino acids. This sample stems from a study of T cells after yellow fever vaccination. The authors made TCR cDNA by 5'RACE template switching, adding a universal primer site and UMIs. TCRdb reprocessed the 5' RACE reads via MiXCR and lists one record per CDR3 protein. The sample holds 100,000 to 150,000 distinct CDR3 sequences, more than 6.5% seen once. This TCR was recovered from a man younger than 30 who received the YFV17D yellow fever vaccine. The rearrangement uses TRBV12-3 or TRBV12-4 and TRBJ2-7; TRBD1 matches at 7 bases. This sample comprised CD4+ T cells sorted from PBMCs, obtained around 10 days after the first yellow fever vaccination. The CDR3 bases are TGTGCCAGCAGTAGAAGGACAGGTTACTCCTACGAGCAGTACTTC. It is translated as CASSRRTGYSYEQYF.